This entry features one T cell receptor beta chain sequence. What antigen it recognizes has not been identified. Base-call qualities are not available, and no considerably larger clone is one nucleotide away. At the junction V is shortened by 4 bases and J by 0 bases; bases outside the gene matches: 12. Including cysteine and phenylalanine, the CDR3 has 19 amino acids. Left in the record is the CDR3 DNA by itself, 57 bases read in frame from the first base. The germline V gene encodes CDR1 LNHDA and CDR2 SQIVND (reference sequence). The sample is drawn from a study of OX40 agonist ivuxolimab in advanced cancers. Regarding the study in general: Ivuxolimab was a fully human IgG2 agonistic monoclonal antibody targeting the costimulatory receptor OX40 (CD134). Of the approximately 54 patients in dose escalation, about 20 had hepatocellular carcinoma, some 15 had melanoma, 9 had renal cell carcinoma and 9 had head and neck cancer. Three dose-escalation patients achieved partial responses, one with hepatocellular carcinoma and two with cutaneous melanoma. Prior anti-PD-1, anti-PD-L1 or anti-CTLA-4 therapy was permitted, and 30% to 50% of dose-escalation patients had received checkpoint inhibitors. Peripheral TCRbeta sequencing aimed to test whether ivuxolimab altered TCR sequence diversity and caused clonal T-cell expansion. The paper reports the monotherapy dose-escalation portion (N of about 50 patients) of the phase I ivuxolimab trial. In the dose-escalation cohort, roughly four fifths of patients were male, and the mean age was about 55 years, with a range of roughly 20 to 79. Intravenous ivuxolimab was administered to patients every 2 weeks at six dose levels: 0.01, 0.1, 0.3, 1.5, 3 and 10 mg/kg. Results the study describes overall, beyond this receptor: After ivuxolimab, expanded clones were on average more numerous among CD8+ T cells than among CD4+ T cells. The antigen specificity of the peripheral T cells that underwent clonal expansion was not determined. At doses from 0.1 to 3.0 mg/kg, clonal expansion was seen in both CD4+ and CD8+ blood T cells between baseline and week 6. Low levels of normalized T-cell clonal expansion were also seen in some patients who did not respond. In partial responders in the 0.1-3.0 mg/kg groups, normalized peripheral clonal expansion was found to be among the lowest, especially among CD8+ T cells.

Patients with a history of autoimmune disease or receiving systemic immunosuppression were excluded from the trial. Peripheral blood for TCR sequencing was collected from all dose cohorts at baseline, on cycle 4 day 1, and on cycle 7 day 1. Samples were obtained from an open-label, multicenter, first-in-human phase I dose-escalation trial of ivuxolimab. Adults with locally advanced or metastatic melanoma, renal cell carcinoma, hepatocellular carcinoma or head and neck squamous cell carcinoma were enrolled in the trial. Before TCR sequencing, CD4+ T cells and CD8+ T cells from peripheral blood were sorted into separate populations. For sequencing of the TCRbeta CDR3 region, genomic DNA was extracted from the sorted cells. The immunoSEQ Assay was used to sequence the TCRbeta CDR3 regions. TCRdb holds this immuneACCESS table with in-frame rearrangements only. Some clones are missing; in checked studies, unresolved V genes explain under half, and the rest has no known cause. Within this sample are around 44,000 clones, with approximately 90% of them counted one time only. The top ten clonotypes cover 35% to 40% of the sample.

This specimen was CD4+ or CD8+ T cells sorted from blood, taken in a trial of the OX40 agonist ivuxolimab. The TCR was taken from an adult with an advanced solid tumor such as melanoma, head and neck, liver or kidney cancer. The chain uses TRBV19 and TRBJ2-4; 10 middle bases align to TRBD2. The CDR3 protein is CASSTRLAGTTLAKNIQYF. The DNA sequence is as follows: TGTGCCAGTAGTACCCGACTAGCGGGTACGACCCTAGCCAAAAACATTCAGTACTTC.